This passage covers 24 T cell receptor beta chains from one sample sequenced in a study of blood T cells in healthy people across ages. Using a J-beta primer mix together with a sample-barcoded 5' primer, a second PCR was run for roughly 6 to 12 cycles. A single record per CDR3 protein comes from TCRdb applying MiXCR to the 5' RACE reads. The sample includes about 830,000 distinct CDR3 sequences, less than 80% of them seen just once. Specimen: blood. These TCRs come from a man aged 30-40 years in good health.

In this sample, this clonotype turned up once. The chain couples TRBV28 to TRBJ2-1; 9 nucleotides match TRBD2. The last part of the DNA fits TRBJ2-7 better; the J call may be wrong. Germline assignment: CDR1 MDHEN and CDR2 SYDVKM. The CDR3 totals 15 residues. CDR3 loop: CASRSGGTPSYEQYF. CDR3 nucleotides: TGTGCCAGCAGGAGCGGGGGGACCCCCTCCTACGAGCAGTACTTC.

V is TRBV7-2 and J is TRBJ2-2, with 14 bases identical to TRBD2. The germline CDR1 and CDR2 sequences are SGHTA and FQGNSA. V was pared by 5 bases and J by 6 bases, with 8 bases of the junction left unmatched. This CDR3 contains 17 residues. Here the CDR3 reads CASSQTSGGARAGELFF. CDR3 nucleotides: TGTGCCAGCAGCCAGACTAGCGGGGGGGCCCGGGCCGGGGAGCTGTTTTTT.

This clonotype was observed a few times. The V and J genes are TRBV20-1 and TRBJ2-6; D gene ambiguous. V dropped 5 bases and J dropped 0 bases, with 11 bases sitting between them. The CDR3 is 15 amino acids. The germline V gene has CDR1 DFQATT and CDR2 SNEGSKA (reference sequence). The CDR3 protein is CSADGLGSGANVLTF. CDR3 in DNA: TGCAGTGCTGATGGATTGGGCTCTGGGGCCAACGTCCTGACTTTC.

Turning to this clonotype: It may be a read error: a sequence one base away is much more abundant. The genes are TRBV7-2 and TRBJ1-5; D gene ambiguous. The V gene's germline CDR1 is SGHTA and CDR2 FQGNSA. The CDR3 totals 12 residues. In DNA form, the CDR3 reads TGTGCCGGCAGCTCTAGCAATCAGCCCCAGCATTTT. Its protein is CAGSSSNQPQHF.

The CDR3 coding sequence is TGTGCCAGTAGTATAGCAGTACGGGACAGGGTCTACGAGCAGTACTTC. Encoded protein: CASSIAVRDRVYEQYF. V is TRBV19 and J is TRBJ2-7; 9 nucleotides agree with TRBD1. The junction had 7 bases not matched to a gene; V was cut back by 1 base and J by 3 bases. This CDR3 has 16 residues. In germline, CDR1 is LNHDA, CDR2 SQIVND (reference sequence).

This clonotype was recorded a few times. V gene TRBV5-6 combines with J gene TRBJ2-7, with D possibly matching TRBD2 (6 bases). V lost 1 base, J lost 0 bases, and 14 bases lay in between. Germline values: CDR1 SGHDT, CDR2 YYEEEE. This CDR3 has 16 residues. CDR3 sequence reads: CASSLRGAGSSYEQYF. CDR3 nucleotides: TGTGCCAGCAGCTTGCGAGGTGCGGGGAGCTCCTACGAGCAGTACTTC.

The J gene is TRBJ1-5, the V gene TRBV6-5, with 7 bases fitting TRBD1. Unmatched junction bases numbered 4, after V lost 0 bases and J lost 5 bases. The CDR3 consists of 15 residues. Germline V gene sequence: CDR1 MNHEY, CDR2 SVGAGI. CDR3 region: CASSYSTGRDQPQHF. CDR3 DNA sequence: TGTGCCAGCAGTTACTCGACAGGGAGGGATCAGCCCCAGCATTTT.

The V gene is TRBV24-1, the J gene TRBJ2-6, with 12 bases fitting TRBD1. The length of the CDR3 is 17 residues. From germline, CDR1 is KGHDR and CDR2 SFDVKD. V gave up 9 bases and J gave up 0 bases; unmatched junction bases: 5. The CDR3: CATGTGGAYSGANVLTF. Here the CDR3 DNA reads TGTGCCACCGGGACAGGGGGCGCCTACTCTGGGGCCAACGTCCTGACTTTC.

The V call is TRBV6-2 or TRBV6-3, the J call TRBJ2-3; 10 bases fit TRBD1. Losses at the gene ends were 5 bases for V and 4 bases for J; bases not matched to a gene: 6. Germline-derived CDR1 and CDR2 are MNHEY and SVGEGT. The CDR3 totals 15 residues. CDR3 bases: TGTGCCAGCAGTGGACAGGGGGTCATCGCAGATACGCAGTATTTT. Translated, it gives CASSGQGVIADTQYF.

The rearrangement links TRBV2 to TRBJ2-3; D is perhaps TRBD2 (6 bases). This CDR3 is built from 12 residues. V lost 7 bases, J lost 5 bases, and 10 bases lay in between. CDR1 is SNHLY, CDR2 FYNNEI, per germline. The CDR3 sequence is CASKPEGDTQYF. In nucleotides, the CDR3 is TGTGCCAGCAAGCCGGAGGGAGATACGCAGTATTTT.

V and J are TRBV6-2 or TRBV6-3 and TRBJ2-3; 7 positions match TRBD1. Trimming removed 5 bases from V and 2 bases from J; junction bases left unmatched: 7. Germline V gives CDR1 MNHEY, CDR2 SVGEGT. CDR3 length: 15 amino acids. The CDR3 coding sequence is TGTGCCAGCAGTCGGGACAGAATTCACACAGATACGCAGTATTTT. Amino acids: CASSRDRIHTDTQYF.

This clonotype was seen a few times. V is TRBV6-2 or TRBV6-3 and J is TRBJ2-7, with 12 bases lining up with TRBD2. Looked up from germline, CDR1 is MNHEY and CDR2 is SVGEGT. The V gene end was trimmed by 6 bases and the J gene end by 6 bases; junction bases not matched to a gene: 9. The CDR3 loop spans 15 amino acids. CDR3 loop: CASSLTSGGVGEQYF. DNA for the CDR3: TGTGCCAGCAGCTTGACTAGCGGGGGAGTAGGCGAGCAGTACTTC.

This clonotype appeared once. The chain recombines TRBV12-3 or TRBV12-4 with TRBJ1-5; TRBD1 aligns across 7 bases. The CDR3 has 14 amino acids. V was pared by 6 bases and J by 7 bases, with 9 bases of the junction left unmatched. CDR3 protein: CASRRQGEGQPQHF. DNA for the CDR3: TGTGCCAGCAGGAGACAGGGAGAGGGGCAGCCCCAGCATTTT.

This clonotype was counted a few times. The CDR3 here is CASSPREGERGSYEQYF. The DNA of the CDR3 is TGTGCCAGCAGCCCAAGAGAGGGGGAAAGAGGGTCCTACGAGCAGTACTTC. The chain uses TRBV7-6 and TRBJ2-7; D perhaps matches TRBD1 (6 bases). V lost 5 bases and J 1 base, leaving 21 bases between the germline ends. This CDR3 is 17 amino acids long. Germline loops: CDR1 SGHVS, CDR2 FNYEAQ.

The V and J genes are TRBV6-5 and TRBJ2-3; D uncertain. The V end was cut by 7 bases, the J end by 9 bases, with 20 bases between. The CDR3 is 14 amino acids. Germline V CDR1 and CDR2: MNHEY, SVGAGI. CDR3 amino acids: CASKVDRIAWTQYF. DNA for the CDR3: TGTGCCAGCAAAGTCGACCGGATAGCATGGACGCAGTATTTT.

CDR3 nucleotides: TGTGCCAGCAGCAGCGGGGGGGCCGTATCAGATACGCAGTATTTT. This translates into CASSSGGAVSDTQYF. The chain joins TRBV6-5 to TRBJ2-3, with 10 nucleotides matching TRBD2. The CDR3 length is 15 residues. The germline V gene encodes CDR1 MNHEY and CDR2 SVGAGI. V dropped 6 bases and J dropped 4; count of bases not matched to a gene: 7.

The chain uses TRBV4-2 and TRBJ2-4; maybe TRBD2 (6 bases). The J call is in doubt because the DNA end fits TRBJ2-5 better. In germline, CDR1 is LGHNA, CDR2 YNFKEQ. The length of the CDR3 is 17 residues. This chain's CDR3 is CASSQVTLAKRVETQYF. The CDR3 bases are TGTGCCAGCAGCCAAGTAACCCTAGCGAAACGGGTAGAGACCCAGTACTTC.

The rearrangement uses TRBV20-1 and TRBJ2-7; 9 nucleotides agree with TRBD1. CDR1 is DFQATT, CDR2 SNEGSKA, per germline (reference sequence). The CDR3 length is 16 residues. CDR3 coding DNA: TGCAGACCGGAAGACCGGGACAGGGTTTTCTCCTACGAGCAGTACTTC. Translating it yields CRPEDRDRVFSYEQYF.

In nucleotides, the CDR3 is TGTGCCAGCAGCTGGCCAAAAGAGACCCAGTACTTC. The encoded protein is CASSWPKETQYF. The chain employs TRBV11-2 and TRBJ2-5; D call uncertain. Trimming left V 4 bases short and J 3 bases short, with 6 bases between. This CDR3 region has 12 residues. The germline V gene has CDR1 SGHAT and CDR2 FQNNGV.

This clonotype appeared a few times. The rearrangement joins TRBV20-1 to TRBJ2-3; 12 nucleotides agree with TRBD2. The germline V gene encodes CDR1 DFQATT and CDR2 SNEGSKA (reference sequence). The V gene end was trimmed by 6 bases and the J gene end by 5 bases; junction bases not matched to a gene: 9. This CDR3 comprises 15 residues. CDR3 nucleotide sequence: TGCAGTGCCCGGAAGGCTAGCGGGGGGGGAGATACGCAGTATTTT. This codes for CSARKASGGGDTQYF.

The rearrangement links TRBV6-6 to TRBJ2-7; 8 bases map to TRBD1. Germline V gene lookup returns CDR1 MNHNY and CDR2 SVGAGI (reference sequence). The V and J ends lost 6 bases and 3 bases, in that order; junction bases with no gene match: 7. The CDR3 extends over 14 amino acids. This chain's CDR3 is CASRLTGDGYEQYF. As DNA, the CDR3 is TGTGCCAGCAGACTGACAGGGGACGGCTACGAGCAGTACTTC.

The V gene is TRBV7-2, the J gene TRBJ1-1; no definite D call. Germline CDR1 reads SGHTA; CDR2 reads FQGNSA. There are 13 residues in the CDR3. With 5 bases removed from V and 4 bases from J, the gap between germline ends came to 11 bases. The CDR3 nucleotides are TGTGCCAGCAGCCCCCGCAGCGTCACTGAAGCTTTCTTT. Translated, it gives CASSPRSVTEAFF.

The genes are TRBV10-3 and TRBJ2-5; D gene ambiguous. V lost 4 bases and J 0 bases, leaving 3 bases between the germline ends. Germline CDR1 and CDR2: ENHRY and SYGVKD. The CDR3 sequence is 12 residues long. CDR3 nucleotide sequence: TGTGCCATCAGTGGCCACCAAGAGACCCAGTACTTC. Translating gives CAISGHQETQYF.

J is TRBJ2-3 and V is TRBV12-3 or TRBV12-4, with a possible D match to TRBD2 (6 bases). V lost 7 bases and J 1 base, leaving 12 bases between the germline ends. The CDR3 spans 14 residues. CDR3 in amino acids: CASTTGLRTDTQYF. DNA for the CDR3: TGTGCCAGCACCACGGGACTCCGCACAGATACGCAGTATTTT.